The 20 T cell receptor beta chains below all came from one sample that was sequenced in a study of T-cell reconstitution after alpha-beta-depleted transplantation in children. Preparation of the TCRbeta library used unique molecular identifiers. One entry per CDR3 protein, called by TCRdb with MiXCR from the PCR reads. Of roughly 220,000 distinct CDR3 sequences in the sample, 9.7% are singletons; the top ten hold about 5%. The material was PBMCs from the stem cell graft donor, obtained from the stem cell graft. These receptors originate from a human donor who donated a stem cell graft to a child with SCID.

This clonotype was found many times. The chain has TRBV20-1 and TRBJ1-2, with D uncertain. Germline assignment: CDR1 DFQATT and CDR2 SNEGSKA (reference sequence). The CDR3 contains 14 residues. V lost 3 bases and J lost 3, with 14 bases in between. The CDR3, as DNA: TGCAGTGCTAGTTTTGGGGTGGGAGACTATGGCTACACCTTC. Translated: CSASFGVGDYGYTF.

The rearrangement joins TRBV6-2 or TRBV6-3 to TRBJ1-2, with 8 positions matching TRBD1. The V and J ends lost 5 bases and 4 bases, in that order; junction bases with no gene match: 12. The CDR3 is made up of 16 amino acids. Germline loops: CDR1 MNHEY, CDR2 SVGEGT. CDR3 region: CASSQDRGKVLYGYTF. CDR3 sequence (DNA): TGTGCCAGCAGTCAAGACAGGGGCAAGGTCCTCTATGGCTACACCTTC.

This clonotype occurred many times. This chain links TRBV3-1 with TRBJ2-2; D gene unclear. The germline V and J ends were trimmed by 3 bases and 6 bases, with 5 bases remaining between them. This CDR3 has 12 amino acids. The germline V gene has CDR1 LGHDT and CDR2 YNNKEL (reference sequence). The CDR3 sequence is CASSHPSGELFF. CDR3 bases: TGTGCCAGCAGCCACCCCTCCGGGGAGCTGTTTTTT. Supplemented by reference TRBV3-1 and TRBJ2-2, the full variable domain reads DTAVSQTPKYLVTQMGNDKSIKCEQNLGHDTMYWYKQDSKKFLKIMFSYNNKELIINETVPNRFSPKSPDKAHLNLHINSLELGDSAVYFCASSHPSGELFFGEGSRLTVL.

This clonotype was recorded at least ten times. The V and J genes are TRBV5-5 and TRBJ1-2, with 7 bases lining up with TRBD1. The CDR3 sequence is 14 residues long. The V gene end was trimmed by 4 bases and the J gene end by 7 bases; junction bases not matched to a gene: 10. CDR1 SGHKS and CDR2 YYEKEE come from the germline V gene (reference sequence). CDR3 DNA: TGTGCCAGCAGCGGCCAACGACAGGGCCCTGGCTACACCTTC. Encoded protein: CASSGQRQGPGYTF.

This chain uses TRBV2 with TRBJ2-7; the match to TRBD2 covers 9 bases. Germline CDR1 SNHLY, CDR2 FYNNEI. V trimming: 0 bases; J trimming: 7 bases; junction bases outside the gene matches: 7. The CDR3 sequence is 15 residues long. CDR3 sequence (DNA): TGTGCCAGCAGTGAAGCTGGGCGGGGGGGTCTGGAGCAGTACTTC. This encodes CASSEAGRGGLEQYF.

CDR3 sequence (DNA): TGTGCCAGCAGCTTAGGGGGGAACGGGTACAATGAGCAGTTCTTC. This encodes CASSLGGNGYNEQFF. The chain joins TRBV7-3 to TRBJ2-1, with D perhaps TRBD2 (6 bases). The CDR3 has 15 amino acids. Trimming removed 2 bases at V and 4 bases at J, with 12 bases between. The germline gives CDR1 SGHTA, CDR2 FQGTGA.

This clonotype has a count of ten or more. This rearrangement joins TRBV5-5 to TRBJ1-4, with D hard to call. The CDR3 has 15 amino acids. Looked up from germline, CDR1 is SGHKS and CDR2 is YYEKEE (reference sequence). Trimming took off 4 bases at V and 0 bases at J, with 10 bases between the two ends. DNA for the CDR3: TGTGCCAGCAGCCCGCGGGCAGCAACTAATGAAAAACTGTTTTTT. Amino acid sequence: CASSPRAATNEKLFF.

This clonotype has at least ten counts. The chain couples TRBV12-3 or TRBV12-4 to TRBJ2-5; D is uncertain. Trimming removed 1 base from V and 5 bases from J, with 14 bases in between. The CDR3 totals 15 residues. In DNA form, the CDR3 reads TGTGCCAGCAGTTTAGTCTTTCAGGTGGGCGAGACCCAGTACTTC. Translated: CASSLVFQVGETQYF.

This clonotype has at least ten counts. The chain uses TRBV4-1 and TRBJ2-3; 8 bases align to TRBD1. The V gene end was trimmed by 3 bases and the J gene end by 4 bases; junction bases not matched to a gene: 6. There are 15 residues in the CDR3. The germline V gene encodes CDR1 MGHRA and CDR2 YSYEKL. The CDR3 region is CASSHYGQGADTQYF. The CDR3 bases are TGCGCCAGCAGCCATTACGGACAGGGTGCAGATACGCAGTATTTT.

This clonotype was found many times. The V and J genes are TRBV20-1 and TRBJ1-5, with a tentative D call TRBD1 (5 bases). The length of the CDR3 is 13 residues. V was pared by 6 bases and J by 2 bases, with 11 bases between. CDR1 is DFQATT, CDR2 SNEGSKA, per germline (reference sequence). CDR3 loop: CSAARDGNQPQHF. CDR3 nucleotides: TGCAGTGCCGCCCGGGACGGCAATCAGCCCCAGCATTTT.

This clonotype showed up many times. The chain has TRBV20-1 and TRBJ1-1; 7 bases are shared with TRBD1. Per germline, CDR1 DFQATT and CDR2 SNEGSKA (reference sequence). V gave up 0 bases and J gave up 5 bases; unmatched junction bases: 6. This CDR3 is 14 amino acids long. CDR3 sequence reads: CSARDPQGGTEAFF. The DNA for the CDR3 is TGCAGTGCTAGAGATCCCCAGGGGGGGACTGAAGCTTTCTTT.

This clonotype was counted many times. The chain is built from TRBV24-1 and TRBJ1-2, with D unresolved. CDR1 is KGHDR and CDR2 is SFDVKD in the germline V gene. Deletions cut 3 bases from V and 4 bases from J, with 11 bases between. This CDR3 has 14 amino acids. The CDR3 DNA reads as TGTGCCACCAGTGATGGCGACTTAAGCTATGGCTACACCTTC. This sequence encodes CATSDGDLSYGYTF.

In this sample, this clonotype turned up many times. V usage is TRBV4-3 and J usage is TRBJ2-2, with TRBD2 as a possible D gene (7 bases). V was pared by 0 bases and J by 5 bases, with 16 bases between. This CDR3 comprises 17 residues. Germline V gene sequence: CDR1 LGHNA, CDR2 YSLEER. This CDR3 reads CASSQDTPGGWTGELFF. CDR3 in DNA: TGCGCCAGCAGCCAAGATACCCCGGGGGGCTGGACCGGGGAGCTGTTTTTT.

This clonotype was detected only a few times. A much larger clone lies one base from this, so it may be a read error. The V and J genes are TRBV5-1 and TRBJ1-2; D remains ambiguous. Germline V gene lookup returns CDR1 SGHRS and CDR2 YFSETQ. The CDR3 length is 13 residues. CDR3 protein: CASGRGSDYGDTF. The CDR3, as DNA: TGCGCCAGCGGCAGAGGTAGTGACTATGGCGACACCTTC.

This clonotype has a count of ten or more. The chain has TRBV29-1 and TRBJ2-3; the D gene is possibly TRBD2 (5 bases). V was pared by 7 bases and J by 0 bases, with 14 bases between. CDR3 length: 14 residues. The germline V gene has CDR1 SQVTM and CDR2 ANQGSEA. The CDR3 here is CSARVLSSTDTQYF. Here the CDR3 DNA reads TGCAGCGCGAGGGTCCTTTCTAGCACAGATACGCAGTATTTT.

This clonotype turned up a few times. The chain combines TRBV7-9 with TRBJ2-5; TRBD1 or TRBD2 may be the D gene (6 bases each). CDR3 length equals 14 residues. The V gene's germline CDR1 is SEHNR and CDR2 FQNEAQ (reference sequence). The V end lost 2 bases, the J end lost 2 bases, and 9 bases lay between the germline ends. This chain's CDR3 is CASSLSGAQETQYF. CDR3 sequence (DNA): TGTGCCAGCAGCTTATCGGGGGCTCAAGAGACCCAGTACTTC.

This clonotype was observed at least ten times. The V call is TRBV20-1, the J call TRBJ2-4; 7 nucleotides match TRBD1. The junction had 4 bases not matched to a gene; V was cut back by 2 bases and J by 0 bases. Germline lookup yields CDR1 DFQATT and CDR2 SNEGSKA (reference sequence). The CDR3 length is 15 residues. The CDR3 loop is CSARRTGLAKNIQYF. In DNA form, the CDR3 reads TGCAGTGCTAGACGGACAGGACTAGCCAAAAACATTCAGTACTTC.

There are a few counts of this clonotype. No DNA is shown, since the ends of the CDR3 on it are uncertain; the CDR3 is the one TCRdb lists. The chain is built from TRBV7-5 and TRBJ1-1. TRBV7-5 is labeled a pseudogene. The CDR3 is 15 amino acids in total, end residues counted. The CDR3 here is CISVPEAPRDTEAFF.

This clonotype was seen at least ten times. CDR3: CASSPARGGIWDTEAFF. In DNA form, the CDR3 reads TGCGCCAGCAGCCCAGCCCGGGGTGGTATTTGGGACACTGAAGCTTTCTTT. The chain has TRBV5-1 and TRBJ1-1; D gene uncertain. CDR1 SGHRS and CDR2 YFSETQ come from the germline V gene. CDR3 size: 17 residues. The germline V and J ends were trimmed by 4 bases and 3 bases, with 22 bases remaining between them.

This clonotype was counted many times. The chain recombines TRBV15 with TRBJ1-1, with 8 positions matching TRBD1. The CDR3 consists of 15 residues. Per germline, CDR1 LNHNV and CDR2 YYDKDF (reference sequence). V gave up 1 base and J gave up 1 base; unmatched junction bases: 2. This chain's CDR3 is CATSRGGTGNTEAFF. The CDR3 DNA follows: TGTGCCACCAGCAGAGGTGGGACAGGGAACACTGAAGCTTTCTTT.